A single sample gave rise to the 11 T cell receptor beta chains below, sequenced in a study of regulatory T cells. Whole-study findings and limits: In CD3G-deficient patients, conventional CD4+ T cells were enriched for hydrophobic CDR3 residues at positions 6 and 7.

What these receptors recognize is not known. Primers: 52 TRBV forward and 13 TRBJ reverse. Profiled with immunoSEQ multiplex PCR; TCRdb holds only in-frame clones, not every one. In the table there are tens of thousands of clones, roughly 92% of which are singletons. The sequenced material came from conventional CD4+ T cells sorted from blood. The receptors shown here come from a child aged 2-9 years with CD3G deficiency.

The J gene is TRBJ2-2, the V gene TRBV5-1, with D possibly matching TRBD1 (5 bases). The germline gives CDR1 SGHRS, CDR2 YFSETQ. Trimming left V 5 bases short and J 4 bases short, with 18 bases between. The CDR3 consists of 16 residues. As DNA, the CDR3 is TGCGCCAGCAGTCCAGCACACCTCACAGGCACCGGGGAGCTGTTTTTT. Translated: CASSPAHLTGTGELFF.

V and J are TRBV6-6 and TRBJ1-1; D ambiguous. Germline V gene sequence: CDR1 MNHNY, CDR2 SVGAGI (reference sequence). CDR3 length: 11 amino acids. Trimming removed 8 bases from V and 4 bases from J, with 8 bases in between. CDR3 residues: CASQEGTEAFF. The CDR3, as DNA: TGTGCCAGCCAGGAGGGCACTGAAGCTTTCTTT.

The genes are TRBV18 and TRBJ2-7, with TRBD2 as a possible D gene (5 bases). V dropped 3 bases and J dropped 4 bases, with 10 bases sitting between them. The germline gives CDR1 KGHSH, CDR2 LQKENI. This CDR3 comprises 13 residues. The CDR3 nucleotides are TGTGCCAGCTCACCCGGAGGAGATTACGAGCAGTACTTC. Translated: CASSPGGDYEQYF.

For the CDR3, the DNA is TGTGCCAGCAGCGTAGCCGAGGAAGAGACCCAGTACTTC. Translated: CASSVAEEETQYF. This chain links TRBV9 with TRBJ2-5; D ambiguous. The CDR3 is made up of 13 amino acids. V lost 0 bases, J lost 3 bases, and 6 bases lay in between. In germline, CDR1 is SGDLS, CDR2 YYNGEE.

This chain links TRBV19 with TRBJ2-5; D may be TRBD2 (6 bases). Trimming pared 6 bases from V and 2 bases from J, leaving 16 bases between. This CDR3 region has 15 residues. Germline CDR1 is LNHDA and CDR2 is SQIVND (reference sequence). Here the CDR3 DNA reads TGTGCCAGTAGCTCCCTTGGGACTCCTCAAGAGACCCAGTACTTC. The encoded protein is CASSSLGTPQETQYF.

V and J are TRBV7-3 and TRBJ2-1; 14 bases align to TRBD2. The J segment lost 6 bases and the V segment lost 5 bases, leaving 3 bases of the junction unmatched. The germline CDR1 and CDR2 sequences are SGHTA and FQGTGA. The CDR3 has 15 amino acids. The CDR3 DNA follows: TGTGCCAGCAGCCCCGGGACTAGCGGGAGCAATGAGCAGTTCTTC. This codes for CASSPGTSGSNEQFF.

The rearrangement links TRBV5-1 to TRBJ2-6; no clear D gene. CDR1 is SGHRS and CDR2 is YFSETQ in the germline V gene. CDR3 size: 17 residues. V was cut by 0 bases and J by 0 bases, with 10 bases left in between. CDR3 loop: CASSLGAVVSGANVLTF. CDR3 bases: TGCGCCAGCAGCTTGGGGGCGGTAGTCTCTGGGGCCAACGTCCTGACTTTC. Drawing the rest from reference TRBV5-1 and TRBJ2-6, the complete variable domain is KAGVTQTPRYLIKTRGQQVTLSCSPISGHRSVSWYQQTPGQGLQFLFEYFSETQRNKGNFPGRFSGRQFSNSRSEMNVSTLELGDSALYLCASSLGAVVSGANVLTFGAGSRLTVL.

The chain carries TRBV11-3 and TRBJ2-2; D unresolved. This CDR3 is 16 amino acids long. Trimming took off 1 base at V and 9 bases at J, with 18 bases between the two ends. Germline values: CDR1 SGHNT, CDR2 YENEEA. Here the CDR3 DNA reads TGTGCCAGCAGCTTAGGCGCACCGACCCATTTTCGGGAGCTGTTTTTT. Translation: CASSLGAPTHFRELFF. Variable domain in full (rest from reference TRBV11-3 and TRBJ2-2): EAGVVQSPRYKIIEKKQPVAFWCNPISGHNTLYWYLQNLGQGPELLIRYENEEAVDDSQLPKDRFSAERLKGVDSTLKIQPAELGDSAVYLCASSLGAPTHFRELFFGEGSRLTVL.

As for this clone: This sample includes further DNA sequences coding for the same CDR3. CDR3 in amino acids: CASSPGGPYEQYF. The DNA of the CDR3 is TGTGCCAGCAGTCCCGGAGGACCCTACGAGCAGTACTTC. The rearrangement joins TRBV28 to TRBJ2-7; a weak D match, TRBD2 (5 bases). This CDR3 has 13 residues. V was pared by 5 bases and J by 2 bases, with 10 bases between. Germline V gene lookup returns CDR1 MDHEN and CDR2 SYDVKM.

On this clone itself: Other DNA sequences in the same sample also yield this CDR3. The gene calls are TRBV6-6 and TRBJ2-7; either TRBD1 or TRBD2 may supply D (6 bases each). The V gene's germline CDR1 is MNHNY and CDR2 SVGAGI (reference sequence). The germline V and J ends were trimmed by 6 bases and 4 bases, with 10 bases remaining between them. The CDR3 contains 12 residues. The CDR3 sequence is CASSRGLYEQYF. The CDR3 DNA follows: TGTGCCAGCAGCAGGGGACTTTACGAGCAGTACTTC.

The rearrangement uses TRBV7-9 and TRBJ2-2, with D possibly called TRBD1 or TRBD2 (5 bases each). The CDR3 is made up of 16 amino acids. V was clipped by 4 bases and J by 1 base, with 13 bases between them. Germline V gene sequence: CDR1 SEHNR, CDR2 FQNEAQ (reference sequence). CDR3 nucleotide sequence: TGTGCCAGCAGCTCAACCGGGGCCTGGAACACCGGGGAGCTGTTTTTT. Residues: CASSSTGAWNTGELFF.